Listed below are T cell receptor beta chains from one sample, sequenced in a study of vaccination and CD4 T cells after COVID-19. TCRdb passed the PCR reads through MiXCR, listing each CDR3 protein once. This table holds approximately 15,000 distinct CDR3 sequences, under 60% found once. Antigens of these TCRs are unknown. Sequencing input: CD4+ T cells from blood, cultured in vitro. All receptors derive from a human donor who had recovered from COVID-19. CDR3s include the opening cysteine and the closing phenylalanine or tryptophan. Fields, in order: D gene, clone size, V gene, J gene, CDR3 DNA, CDR3 protein. The D gene is left open where the match is weak. Rows may omit the clone size; those that give it use once, few, many or a size class.

.,.,TRBV7-3,TRBJ2-5,TGTGCCAGCAGCTTCTCCGGCGTAGGGGGGGAGACCCAGTACTTC,CASSFSGVGGETQYF
.,.,TRBV7-9,TRBJ2-7,TGTGCCACCGGGTTGCCGATGGGAGAGCAGTACTTC,CATGLPMGEQYF
.,once,TRBV11-2,TRBJ1-1,TGTGCCAGCAGCTGGGGACAGAACACTGAAGCTTTCTTT,CASSWGQNTEAFF
.,.,TRBV20-1,TRBJ2-3,TGCAGTGCTAGAGATATCGGGGATACGCAGTATTTT,CSARDIGDTQYF
TRBD1,.,TRBV23-1,TRBJ1-1,TGCGCCAGCAGTCAATCAGGGGGCGAGGACACTGAAGCTTTCTTT,CASSQSGGEDTEAFF
.,.,TRBV12-5,TRBJ1-2,TGTGCTAGTGGTTTGGTACTGGGCTACACCTTC,CASGLVLGYTF
TRBD2,.,TRBV20-1,TRBJ2-1,TGCAGTGCATCTAGCGGAAGTGGGGCCTACAATGAGCAGTTCTTC,CSASSGSGAYNEQFF
.,.,TRBV28,TRBJ1-6,TGTGCCAGCAGTTTGAGTGAGGGGGGGTTTTCACCCCTCCACTTT,CASSLSEGGFSPLHF
.,.,TRBV19,TRBJ1-1,TGTGCCAGTAGCGGATACGGGACGGCGAACACTGAAGCTTTCTTT,CASSGYGTANTEAFF
.,.,TRBV7-2,TRBJ2-7,TGTGCCAGCAGCTTCTCTCCTGGGGGTGGCTACGAGCAGTACTTC,CASSFSPGGGYEQYF
TRBD1,few,TRBV24-1,TRBJ2-3,TGTGCCACCAGTGAAAGCAGGGGGCTCGGCACAGATACGCAGTATTTT,CATSESRGLGTDTQYF
.,.,TRBV19,TRBJ1-2,TGTGCCAGCAGTCGAGGTCCCTCCTATGGCTACACCTTC,CASSRGPSYGYTF
TRBD1,.,TRBV7-6,TRBJ1-2,TGTGCCAGCAGCTTGTTTACAGGGGGCAAAGAGAGCTATGGCTACACCTTC,CASSLFTGGKESYGYTF
.,.,TRBV20-1,TRBJ2-3,TGCAGTGCTGGCGGACAGGGACTAACCACAGATACGCAGTATTTT,CSAGGQGLTTDTQYF
.,.,TRBV28,TRBJ1-1,TGTGCCAGCCTCCAGTTATCGAACACTGAAGCTTTCTTT,CASLQLSNTEAFF
.,.,TRBV6-1,TRBJ1-5,TGTGCCAGCAGTGTTCAACTTGCTCAGCCCCAGCATTTT,CASSVQLAQPQHF
.,.,TRBV7-2,TRBJ1-3,TGTGCCAGCAGCTCGGACTCTGGAAACACCATATATTTT,CASSSDSGNTIYF
.,.,TRBV12-3/TRBV12-4,TRBJ1-1,TGTGCCAGCAGTCAACCCGGCCCGAACACTGAAGCTTTCTTT,CASSQPGPNTEAFF
.,large,TRBV21-1,TRBJ1-5,TGTGCCAGCAGCAAAGCGCCATGTAAAGGGGGCGACTTCGGTCCTCAGCCCCAGCATTTT,CASSKAPCKGGDFGPQPQHF
.,.,TRBV3-1,TRBJ2-5,TGTGCCAGCAGCCAAGTAGCCGGGTACCAAGAGACCCAGTACTTC,CASSQVAGYQETQYF
.,few,TRBV7-9,TRBJ1-2,TGTGCCAGCAGCTTAAGGGCGGATGGCTATGGCTACACCTTC,CASSLRADGYGYTF
.,.,TRBV30,TRBJ2-5,TGTGCCTGGAGTGTACGGGAGACCCAGTACTTC,CAWSVRETQYF
TRBD1,few,TRBV6-2/TRBV6-3,TRBJ1-5,TGTGCCAGCAGCCATGGACAGGGGGTATTTCAGCCCCAGCATTTT,CASSHGQGVFQPQHF
.,.,TRBV6-2/TRBV6-3,TRBJ1-2,TGTGCCAGCAGTTCACAGGGTAACTATGGCTACACCTTC,CASSSQGNYGYTF
.,.,TRBV12-3/TRBV12-4,TRBJ1-1,TGTGCCAGCAGTGTCCGGCCCGAGAACACTGAAGCTTTCTTT,CASSVRPENTEAFF
.,.,TRBV2,TRBJ2-3,TGTGCCAGCAGCGCGACCGGGACTGAGGACACAGATACGCAGTATTTT,CASSATGTEDTDTQYF
TRBD1,.,TRBV15,TRBJ2-7,TGTGCCACCAACCCCCGCCAGGGGGGACAGGGTATCAACGAGCAGTACTTC,CATNPRQGGQGINEQYF
.,.,TRBV5-1,TRBJ2-3,TGCGCCAGCAGCTTGTTAGACAGCGGCGGCACAGATACGCAGTATTTT,CASSLLDSGGTDTQYF
.,.,TRBV7-2,TRBJ2-5,TGTGCCAGCAGCCGCATGACCACCGGGGAGACCCAGTACTTC,CASSRMTTGETQYF
TRBD1,few,TRBV10-3,TRBJ1-2,TGTGCCACACAGTCCGGGACAGGGTTCTATGGCTACACCTTC,CATQSGTGFYGYTF
.,.,TRBV11-3,TRBJ1-1,TGTGCCAGCAGCCCTCGGGGGGGTGGCCTGAACACTGAAGCTTTCTTT,CASSPRGGGLNTEAFF
.,few,TRBV21-1,TRBJ1-1,TGTGCCAGCAGCAAACGGGGAGCTTTCTTT,CASSKRGAFF
.,medium-sized,TRBV27,TRBJ2-3,TGTGCCAGCAGTTTTCGGGGGCGCTCCGCAGATACGCAGTATTTT,CASSFRGRSADTQYF